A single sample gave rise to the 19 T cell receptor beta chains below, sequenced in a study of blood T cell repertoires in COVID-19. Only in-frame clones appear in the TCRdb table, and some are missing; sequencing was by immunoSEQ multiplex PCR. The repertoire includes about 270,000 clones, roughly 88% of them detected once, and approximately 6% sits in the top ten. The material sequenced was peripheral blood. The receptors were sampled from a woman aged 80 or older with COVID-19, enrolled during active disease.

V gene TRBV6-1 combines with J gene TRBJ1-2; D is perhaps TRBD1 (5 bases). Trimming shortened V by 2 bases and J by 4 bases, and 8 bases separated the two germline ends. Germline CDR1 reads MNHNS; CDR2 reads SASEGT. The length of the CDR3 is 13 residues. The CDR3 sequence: CASSERGGYGYTF. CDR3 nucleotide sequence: TGTGCCAGCAGTGAACGCGGGGGCTATGGCTACACCTTC.

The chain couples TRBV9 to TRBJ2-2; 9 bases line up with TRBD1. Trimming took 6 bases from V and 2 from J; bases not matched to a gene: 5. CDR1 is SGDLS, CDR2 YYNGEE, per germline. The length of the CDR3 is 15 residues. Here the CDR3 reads CASTTGGSNTGELFF. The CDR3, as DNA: TGTGCCAGCACAACAGGGGGCTCCAACACCGGGGAGCTGTTTTTT.

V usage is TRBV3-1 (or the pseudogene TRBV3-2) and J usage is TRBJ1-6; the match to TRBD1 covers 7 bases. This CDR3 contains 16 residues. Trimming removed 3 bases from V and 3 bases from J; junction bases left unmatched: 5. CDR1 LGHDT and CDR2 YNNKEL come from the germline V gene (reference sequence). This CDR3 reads CASSQTTGSYNSPLHF. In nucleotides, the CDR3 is TGTGCCAGCAGCCAGACGACAGGGAGCTATAATTCACCCCTCCACTTT.

The chain's CDR3 is CAIRGLASDTQYF. DNA for the CDR3: TGTGCCATCAGGGGACTCGCCTCGGATACGCAGTATTTT. V gene TRBV10-3 combines with J gene TRBJ2-3, with D maybe TRBD2 (6 bases). This CDR3 comprises 13 residues. The germline gives CDR1 ENHRY, CDR2 SYGVKD. Trimming removed 6 bases from V and 6 bases from J, with 13 bases in between.

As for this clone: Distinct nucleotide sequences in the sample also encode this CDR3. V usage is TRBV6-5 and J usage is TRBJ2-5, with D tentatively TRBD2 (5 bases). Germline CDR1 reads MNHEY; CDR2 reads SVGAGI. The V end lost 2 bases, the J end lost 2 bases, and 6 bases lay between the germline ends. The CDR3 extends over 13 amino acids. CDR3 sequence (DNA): TGTGCCAGCAGTTACGGACTGCAAGAGACCCAGTACTTC. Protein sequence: CASSYGLQETQYF.

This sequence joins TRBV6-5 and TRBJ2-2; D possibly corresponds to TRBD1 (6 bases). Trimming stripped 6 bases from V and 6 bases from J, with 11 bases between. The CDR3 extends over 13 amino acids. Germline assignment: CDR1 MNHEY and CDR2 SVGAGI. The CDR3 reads CASRKAGAGELFF. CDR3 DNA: TGTGCCAGCAGGAAGGCAGGGGCCGGGGAGCTGTTTTTT.

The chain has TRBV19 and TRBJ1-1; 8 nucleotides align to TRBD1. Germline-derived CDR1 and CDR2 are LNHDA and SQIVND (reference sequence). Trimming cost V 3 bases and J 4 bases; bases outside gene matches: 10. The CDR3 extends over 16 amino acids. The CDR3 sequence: CASSIGAGGVRTEAFF. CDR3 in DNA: TGTGCCAGTAGTATTGGTGCAGGGGGCGTTCGCACTGAAGCTTTCTTT.

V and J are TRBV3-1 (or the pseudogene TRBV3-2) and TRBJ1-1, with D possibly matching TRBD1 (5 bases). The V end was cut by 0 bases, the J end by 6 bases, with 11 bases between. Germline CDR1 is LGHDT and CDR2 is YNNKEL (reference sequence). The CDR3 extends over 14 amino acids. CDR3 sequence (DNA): TGTGCCAGCAGCCAAGAAAGGGGTTCATCTGAAGCTTTCTTT. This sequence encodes CASSQERGSSEAFF.

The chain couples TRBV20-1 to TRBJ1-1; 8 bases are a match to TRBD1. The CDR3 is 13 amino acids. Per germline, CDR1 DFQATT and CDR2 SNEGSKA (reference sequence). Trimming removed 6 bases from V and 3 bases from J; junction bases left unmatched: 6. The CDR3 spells CSASAGGYTEAFF. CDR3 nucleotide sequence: TGCAGTGCAAGTGCAGGGGGCTACACTGAAGCTTTCTTT.

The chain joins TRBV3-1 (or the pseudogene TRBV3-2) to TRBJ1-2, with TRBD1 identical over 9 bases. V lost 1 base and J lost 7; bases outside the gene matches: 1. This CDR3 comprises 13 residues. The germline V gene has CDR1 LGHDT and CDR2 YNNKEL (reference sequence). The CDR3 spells CASSQGTGAGYTF. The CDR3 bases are TGTGCCAGCAGCCAAGGGACAGGGGCTGGCTACACCTTC.

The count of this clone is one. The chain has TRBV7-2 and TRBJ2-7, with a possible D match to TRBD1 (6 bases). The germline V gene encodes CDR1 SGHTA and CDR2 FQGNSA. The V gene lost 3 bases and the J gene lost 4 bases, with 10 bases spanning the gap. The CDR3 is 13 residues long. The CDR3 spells CASSLDRTYEQYF. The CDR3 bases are TGTGCCAGCAGCTTGGACAGAACTTACGAGCAGTACTTC.

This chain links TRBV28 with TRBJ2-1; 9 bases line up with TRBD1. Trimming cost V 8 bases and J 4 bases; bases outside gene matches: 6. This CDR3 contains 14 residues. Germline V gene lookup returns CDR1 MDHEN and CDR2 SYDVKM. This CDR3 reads CASATGGSYNEQFF. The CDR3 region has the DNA TGTGCCAGCGCCACAGGGGGCTCTTACAATGAGCAGTTCTTC.

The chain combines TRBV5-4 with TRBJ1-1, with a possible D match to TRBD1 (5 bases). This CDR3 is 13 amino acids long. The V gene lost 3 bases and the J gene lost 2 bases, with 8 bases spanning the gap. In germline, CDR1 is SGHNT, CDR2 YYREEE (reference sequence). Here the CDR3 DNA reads TGTGCCAGCAGCTCCAGGGTTAACACTGAAGCTTTCTTT. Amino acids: CASSSRVNTEAFF.

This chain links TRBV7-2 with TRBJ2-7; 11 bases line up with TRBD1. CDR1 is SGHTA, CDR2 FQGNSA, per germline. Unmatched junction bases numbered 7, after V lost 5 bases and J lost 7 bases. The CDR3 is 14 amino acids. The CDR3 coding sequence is TGTGCCAGCAGCCAGGGACAGGGGGGCCTTGAGCAGTACTTC. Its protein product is CASSQGQGGLEQYF.

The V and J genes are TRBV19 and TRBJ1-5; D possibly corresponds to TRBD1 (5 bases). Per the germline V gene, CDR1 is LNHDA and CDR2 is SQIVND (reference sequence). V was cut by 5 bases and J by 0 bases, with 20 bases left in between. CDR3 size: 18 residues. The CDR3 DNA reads TGTGCCAGTAGTCCCGGGACTCTCTGGAGGGATAGCAATCAGCCCCAGCATTTT. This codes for CASSPGTLWRDSNQPQHF.

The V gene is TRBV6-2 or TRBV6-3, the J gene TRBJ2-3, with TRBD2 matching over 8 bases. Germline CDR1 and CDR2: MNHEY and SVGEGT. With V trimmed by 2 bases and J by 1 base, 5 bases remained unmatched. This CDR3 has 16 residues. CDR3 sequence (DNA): TGTGCCAGCAGTTACGAAACGGGGGGGGGCACAGATACGCAGTATTTT. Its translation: CASSYETGGGTDTQYF.

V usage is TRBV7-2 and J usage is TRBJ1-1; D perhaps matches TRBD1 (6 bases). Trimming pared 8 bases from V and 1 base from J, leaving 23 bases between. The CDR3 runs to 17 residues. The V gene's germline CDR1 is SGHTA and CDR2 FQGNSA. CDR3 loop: CASYQTGVPYTNTEAFF. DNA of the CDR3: TGTGCCAGCTATCAGACAGGAGTCCCCTACACGAACACTGAAGCTTTCTTT. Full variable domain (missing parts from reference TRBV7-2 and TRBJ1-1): GAGVSQSPSNKVTEKGKDVELRCDPISGHTALYWYRQSLGQGLEFLIYFQGNSAPDKSGLPSDRFSAERTGGSVSTLTIQRTQQEDSAVYLCASYQTGVPYTNTEAFFGQGTRLTVV.

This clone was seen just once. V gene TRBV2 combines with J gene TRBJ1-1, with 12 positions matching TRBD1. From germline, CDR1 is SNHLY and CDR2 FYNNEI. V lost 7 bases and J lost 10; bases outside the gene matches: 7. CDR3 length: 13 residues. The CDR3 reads CASKGQGAGRAFF. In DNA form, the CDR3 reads TGTGCCAGCAAGGGACAGGGGGCTGGGCGAGCTTTCTTT.

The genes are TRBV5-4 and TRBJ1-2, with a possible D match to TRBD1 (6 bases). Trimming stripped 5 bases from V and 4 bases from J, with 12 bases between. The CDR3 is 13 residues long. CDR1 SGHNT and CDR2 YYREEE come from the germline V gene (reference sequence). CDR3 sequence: CASSSQGTYGYTF. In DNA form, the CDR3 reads TGTGCCAGCAGTTCACAGGGAACCTATGGCTACACCTTC.